Listed below are T cell receptor beta chains from one sample, sequenced in a study of cytomegalovirus exposure and HLA in healthy donors. The protocol was immunoSEQ multiplex PCR, while the TCRdb copy is restricted to in-frame clones and leaves out a portion. The sample has 99,000 or so clones, approximately 80% seen once. The sample consisted of PBMCs. These receptors were obtained from a male donor in good health and CMV-seropositive. CDR3s include the opening cysteine and the closing phenylalanine or tryptophan. Not all rows give a size; the values are once, few, many and, for expanded clones, a class.

clone size	V gene	J gene	CDR3 protein
NA	TRBV28	TRBJ2-7	CASSDTYEQYF
once	TRBV5-4	TRBJ1-1	CASSFRGGRNTEAFF
NA	TRBV13	TRBJ2-3	CASSAGSGGTDTQYF
NA	TRBV6-5	TRBJ2-1	CASSSGRDRKNEQFF
NA	TRBV27	TRBJ1-5	CASSLDGYGNQPQHF
once	TRBV30	TRBJ2-7	CAWSSWSSYEQYF
few	TRBV7-8	TRBJ1-2	CASSSQGTYDVGGYTF
NA	TRBV6-1	TRBJ2-3	CASTGQGYTDTQYF
NA	TRBV5-1	TRBJ1-3	CASSLGRGGRNTIYF
NA	TRBV2	TRBJ1-2	CASILQGENYGYTF
NA	TRBV5-4	TRBJ2-7	CASSPVGETYEQYF
few	TRBV27	TRBJ1-1	CASSYGQGRAFF
NA	TRBV30	TRBJ1-1	CAWSESGDEAFF
NA	TRBV27	TRBJ2-7	CASSSSTTGGGPYEQYF
NA	TRBV6-5	TRBJ2-7	CASGLAREQYF
NA	TRBV19	TRBJ2-2	CASRGGGSGTGELFF
NA	TRBV7-9	TRBJ1-2	CASSPDSLVNGYTF
NA	TRBV7-9	TRBJ2-3	CASSLLAAASTDTQYF
NA	TRBV5-6	TRBJ1-2	CASSIYRDGYTF
NA	TRBV4-1	TRBJ2-1	CASRPPDRAEGAEQFF
NA	TRBV6-5	TRBJ1-1	CASSYRTGTRNTEAFF
NA	TRBV14	TRBJ2-3	CASSLQGGAGSDTQYF
NA	TRBV7-6	TRBJ2-3	CASSLGLAVSTDTQYF
NA	TRBV5-1	TRBJ1-4	CASSLEDREGKLFF
NA	TRBV21-1	TRBJ2-7	CASCKSGTSPYEQYF
once	TRBV27	TRBJ1-6	CASSLGTATNSPLHF